The clone carrying this T cell receptor (beta chain) was seen a few times. The use of a sample-barcoded 5' primer and a J-beta primer mix characterized a second PCR of about 7 to 12 cycles. Each TCR beta cDNA got a 12-nucleotide random molecular identifier. TCRdb reanalysed the 5' RACE reads using MiXCR and keeps one entry per CDR3 protein. The sample records hundreds of thousands of distinct CDR3 sequences, around 43% being singletons. This entry comes from a study of blood T cells in healthy people across ages. Germline V gene lookup returns CDR1 DFQATT and CDR2 SNEGSKA (reference sequence). The CDR3 is 16 residues long. Trimming removed 0 bases from V and 1 base from J, with 13 bases in between.

The receptor was derived from a man aged 80 or over in good health. The sequenced material came from blood. V usage is TRBV20-1 and J usage is TRBJ2-4, with no clear D. CDR3 region: CSARDWGRPAKNIQYF. The CDR3 DNA reads TGCAGTGCTAGAGATTGGGGTCGTCCTGCCAAAAACATTCAGTACTTC.